The 14 T cell receptor beta chains below were found in one sample sequenced in a study of cytomegalovirus exposure and HLA in healthy donors. 60 Vbeta and 13 Jbeta primers were used in PCR. Only in-frame clones appear in the TCRdb table, and some are missing; sequencing was by immunoSEQ multiplex PCR. The sample lists 110,000 to 150,000 clones, around 10% occurring once. The sequenced sample consisted of PBMCs. These receptors were taken from a male donor in good health and CMV-seronegative.

This chain connects TRBV7-8 to TRBJ2-7; D possibly corresponds to TRBD2 (6 bases). V was clipped by 5 bases and J by 3 bases, with 23 bases between them. The CDR3 contains 17 residues. In germline, CDR1 is SGHVS, CDR2 FQNEAQ. Here the CDR3 reads CASSPNALASVSYEQYF. The CDR3 DNA sequence: TGTGCCAGCAGCCCTAATGCCTTGGCTAGCGTTAGCTACGAGCAGTACTTC.

This clone has a handful of counts. This sequence joins TRBV11-2 and TRBJ2-7, with 11 positions matching TRBD2. After removal of 5 bases from V and 5 bases from J, the junction contained 11 bases not matched to a gene. This CDR3 has 16 amino acids. Germline-derived CDR1 and CDR2 are SGHAT and FQNNGV. CDR3 in amino acids: CASSPLPGLADHEQYF. The CDR3 coding sequence is TGTGCCAGCAGCCCATTACCGGGACTAGCGGACCACGAGCAGTACTTC.

The V and J genes are TRBV29-1 and TRBJ2-2, with 11 bases lining up with TRBD2. Germline assignment: CDR1 SQVTM and CDR2 ANQGSEA. CDR3 size: 14 residues. The trim removed 4 bases at V and 6 bases at J, leaving 4 bases unmatched. CDR3 sequence: CSVGLAGGPGELFF. In DNA form, the CDR3 reads TGCAGCGTTGGGCTAGCGGGGGGCCCCGGGGAGCTGTTTTTT.

The table lists this clone with a few counts. This chain joins TRBV15 and TRBJ1-5; D is perhaps TRBD1 (6 bases). V shed 6 bases and J shed 1 base, with 13 bases lying between them. Per the germline V gene, CDR1 is LNHNV and CDR2 is YYDKDF (reference sequence). The length of the CDR3 is 15 residues. The CDR3 DNA sequence: TGTGCCACCAGTAGGGAGGGGACAAGCAATCAGCCCCAGCATTTT. Its translation is CATSREGTSNQPQHF.

The chain is built from TRBV2 and TRBJ1-1, with 8 bases identical to TRBD1. The germline gives CDR1 SNHLY, CDR2 FYNNEI. This CDR3 region has 15 residues. Germline trimming cut 8 bases from V and 1 base from J; bases unmatched to any gene: 9. CDR3 region: CASGGQGARNTEAFF. CDR3 bases: TGTGCCAGCGGAGGGCAGGGGGCTCGGAACACTGAAGCTTTCTTT.

This clone was observed a few times. The gene calls are TRBV6-4 and TRBJ1-1; D remains ambiguous. Trimming left V 5 bases short and J 1 base short, with 8 bases between. The CDR3 totals 13 residues. CDR1 is MRHNA, CDR2 SNTAGT, per germline. DNA of the CDR3: TGTGCCAGCAGTATTACGGGGAACACTGAAGCTTTCTTT. Amino acid sequence: CASSITGNTEAFF.

This clone showed up just a few times. J is TRBJ2-1 and V is TRBV7-9; 9 bases fit TRBD1. V shed 11 bases and J 9 bases; nucleotides not matched to a gene: 8. The CDR3 totals 12 residues. Germline CDR1 reads SEHNR; CDR2 reads FQNEAQ (reference sequence). The CDR3 here is CAGDRVDTEQFF. CDR3 DNA: TGTGCCGGGGACAGGGTCGACACTGAGCAGTTCTTC.

This clone showed up just a few times. CDR3 bases: TGCGCCAGCAGCCCGGCAGCGGACAGCAAAAAAAACATTCAGTACTTC. It specifies CASSPAADSKKNIQYF. This chain links TRBV4-1 with TRBJ2-4; the D gene is possibly TRBD1 (6 bases). The CDR3 loop spans 16 amino acids. V dropped 4 bases and J dropped 4 bases, with 17 bases sitting between them. Looked up from germline, CDR1 is MGHRA and CDR2 is YSYEKL.

V usage is TRBV4-3 and J usage is TRBJ2-7; TRBD1 matches 9 bases. The V segment lost 0 bases and the J segment 2 bases; nucleotides outside the gene matches: 5. Germline lookup yields CDR1 LGHNA and CDR2 YSLEER. The CDR3 extends over 16 amino acids. The CDR3 bases are TGCGCCAGCAGCCAAGAGCGTACAGGGGGCCCCTACGAGCAGTACTTC. Translated: CASSQERTGGPYEQYF.

This chain joins TRBV5-1 and TRBJ1-1, with D maybe TRBD1 (5 bases). V lost 1 base and J lost 1, with 5 bases in between. CDR1 is SGHRS, CDR2 YFSETQ, per germline. The CDR3 has 13 residues. The CDR3 DNA is TGCGCCAGCAGCTTGACAGGGAACACTGAAGCTTTCTTT. This translates into CASSLTGNTEAFF.

The chain combines TRBV18 with TRBJ2-7, with 11 bases lining up with TRBD2. CDR1 and CDR2 (germline): KGHSH, LQKENI. V shed 4 bases, J shed 2 bases, and the junction held 7 bases outside the gene matches. This CDR3 is built from 16 residues. CDR3 protein: CASSRGTSGTAYEQYF. CDR3 nucleotides: TGTGCCAGCTCACGAGGGACTAGCGGAACCGCCTACGAGCAGTACTTC.

J is TRBJ2-5 and V is TRBV23-1; D is uncertain. TRBV23-1 is an ORF, with its function uncertain. The V end was cut by 9 bases, the J end by 7 bases, with 12 bases between. This CDR3 contains 11 residues. Here the CDR3 DNA reads TGCGCCAGTGCAAAGTCCGGGACCCAGTACTTC. This gives the protein CASAKSGTQYF.

The chain has TRBV19 and TRBJ2-3, with no clear D. This CDR3 spans 14 amino acids. The V and J ends lost 5 bases and 2 bases respectively, with 11 bases between them. Per the germline V gene, CDR1 is LNHDA and CDR2 is SQIVND (reference sequence). CDR3: CASSSLQFTDTQYF. In DNA, the CDR3 is TGTGCCAGTAGTTCGCTACAGTTCACAGATACGCAGTATTTT.

The rearrangement links TRBV7-6 to TRBJ1-4; D uncertain. V was trimmed by 4 bases and J by 0 bases, leaving 12 bases between them. The CDR3 has 16 residues. Germline CDR1 reads SGHVS; CDR2 reads FNYEAQ. CDR3 DNA: TGTGCCAGCAGCTCCTACAAAGCGGCAACTAATGAAAAACTGTTTTTT. As protein: CASSSYKAATNEKLFF.